The 10 T cell receptor beta chains presented below share a single source sample, sequenced in a study of blood T cell repertoires in COVID-19. The table came from immunoSEQ multiplex PCR; TCRdb's copy has only in-frame clones and leaves some out. The table shows about 300,000 clones, with approximately 90% occurring only once. Sequencing was done on a sample of peripheral blood. These receptors were collected from a woman in her 30s with COVID-19, enrolled during active disease.

V usage is TRBV10-3 and J usage is TRBJ2-2; 7 nucleotides line up with TRBD1. CDR1 is ENHRY, CDR2 SYGVKD, per germline. CDR3 length equals 15 residues. Trimming took 4 bases from V and 6 from J; bases not matched to a gene: 8. The CDR3: CAISGMTGMAGELFF. The CDR3 nucleotides read TGTGCCATCAGTGGCATGACAGGGATGGCCGGGGAGCTGTTTTTT.

The chain couples TRBV29-1 to TRBJ1-2, with a possible D match to TRBD1 (6 bases). Per the germline V gene, CDR1 is SQVTM and CDR2 is ANQGSEA. This CDR3 has 16 residues. Trimming cost V 3 bases and J 0 bases, with 17 bases left between them. Here the CDR3 reads CSVDHRPGAANYGYTF. For the CDR3, the DNA is TGCAGCGTTGACCACCGGCCAGGGGCAGCTAACTATGGCTACACCTTC.

The chain carries TRBV5-1 and TRBJ2-5; 7 positions agree with TRBD1. Germline-derived CDR1 and CDR2 are SGHRS and YFSETQ. This CDR3 has 14 amino acids. The trim removed 0 bases at V and 4 bases at J, leaving 3 bases unmatched. CDR3 sequence reads: CASSLARQGETQYF. Written as DNA, the CDR3 is TGCGCCAGCAGCTTGGCTAGACAGGGAGAGACCCAGTACTTC.

The chain links TRBV28 to TRBJ2-7, with 11 bases aligning to TRBD2. V shed 1 base, J shed 0 bases, and the junction held 8 bases outside the gene matches. The CDR3 loop spans 18 amino acids. The V gene's germline CDR1 is MDHEN and CDR2 SYDVKM. CDR3 in amino acids: CASSLLTSGRRSSYEQYF. The CDR3 DNA reads TGTGCCAGCAGTTTATTAACTAGCGGGAGAAGAAGCTCCTACGAGCAGTACTTC.

Only a few counts were recorded for this clone. The chain recombines TRBV29-1 with TRBJ2-5; TRBD2 matches 8 bases. The J segment lost 7 bases and the V segment lost 7 bases, leaving 17 bases of the junction unmatched. The CDR3 runs 15 residues. Germline assignment: CDR1 SQVTM and CDR2 ANQGSEA. Written as DNA, the CDR3 is TGCAGCGCCATGCCGGTAGCGGGACTATCGAGGACCCAGTACTTC. Its translation: CSAMPVAGLSRTQYF.

The chain uses TRBV5-1 and TRBJ2-7; TRBD2 might be the D (6 bases). V was cut by 4 bases and J by 7 bases, with 15 bases left in between. The CDR3 sequence is 13 residues long. Germline-derived CDR1 and CDR2 are SGHRS and YFSETQ. The CDR3 protein is CASSPNDSGEQYF. The CDR3 nucleotides read TGCGCCAGCAGCCCAAACGACAGCGGGGAGCAGTACTTC. Looking up the rest from reference TRBV5-1 and TRBJ2-7 gives the full variable domain: KAGVTQTPRYLIKTRGQQVTLSCSPISGHRSVSWYQQTPGQGLQFLFEYFSETQRNKGNFPGRFSGRQFSNSRSEMNVSTLELGDSALYLCASSPNDSGEQYFGPGTRLTVT.

V gene TRBV4-1 combines with J gene TRBJ2-5, with 9 bases that match TRBD2. Germline CDR1 reads MGHRA; CDR2 reads YSYEKL. V was pared by 4 bases and J by 5 bases, with 11 bases of the junction left unmatched. CDR3 size: 16 residues. CDR3 sequence (DNA): TGCGCCAGCAGCCGTTTTCTGGGACTAGCTCTGGAGACCCAGTACTTC. Amino acid sequence: CASSRFLGLALETQYF.

This clone appeared a few times. The chain couples TRBV6-4 to TRBJ1-1, with TRBD1 matching over 7 bases. J was trimmed by 1 base and V by 6 bases; bases with no gene match: 8. The CDR3 is made up of 15 amino acids. In germline, CDR1 is MRHNA, CDR2 SNTAGT. In DNA, the CDR3 is TGTGCCAGCAGCAGACAGGGTCCTGGGAACACTGAAGCTTTCTTT. Translation: CASSRQGPGNTEAFF.

The genes are TRBV12-5 and TRBJ1-1; D call uncertain. Trimming shortened V by 5 bases and J by 0 bases, and 10 bases separated the two germline ends. Germline V gene sequence: CDR1 LGHNT, CDR2 FRNRAP. This CDR3 region has 14 residues. CDR3: CASGVATMNTEAFF. DNA for the CDR3: TGTGCTAGTGGTGTAGCGACTATGAACACTGAAGCTTTCTTT.

V is TRBV30 and J is TRBJ1-5, with TRBD1 as a possible D gene (6 bases). CDR3 length: 14 amino acids. V dropped 4 bases and J dropped 3 bases, with 13 bases sitting between them. From germline, CDR1 is GTSNPN and CDR2 SVGIG (reference sequence). DNA of the CDR3: TGTGCCTGGAACTACGGGACACCCAATCAGCCCCAGCATTTT. This translates into CAWNYGTPNQPQHF.